Sequencing of this T cell receptor (beta chain) was carried out in a study of early T cells in non-severe SARS-CoV-2 infection. As for the study in general: Chains stayed unpaired after sequencing of bulk RNA from unsorted whole blood. Study results and limitations: VDJdb matching skewed toward anti-spike CD8 responses, missing private and CD4 specificities.

Unique molecular identifiers tagged individual cDNA molecules. Using its own MiXCR run on the 5' RACE reads, TCRdb lists one record per CDR3 protein. The sample lists 53,000 or so distinct CDR3 sequences, roughly 12% seen once, with just over 2.5% in the top ten. The CDR3 contains 14 residues. Germline lookup yields CDR1 LGHDT and CDR2 YNNKEL (reference sequence). V lost 1 base and J lost 7; bases outside the gene matches: 7. Worth noting for this clonotype: Its antigen is still unknown.

The V call is TRBV3-1, the J call TRBJ2-7, with 7 bases matching TRBD2. The specimen comprised whole blood, sampled at baseline. The clonotype was recovered from an adult who was a healthcare worker with PCR-confirmed SARS-CoV-2 infection or an uninfected control (not recorded which). CDR3 region: CASSQVAGDGEQYF. The CDR3 coding sequence is TGTGCCAGCAGCCAAGTGGCGGGAGATGGTGAGCAGTACTTC.